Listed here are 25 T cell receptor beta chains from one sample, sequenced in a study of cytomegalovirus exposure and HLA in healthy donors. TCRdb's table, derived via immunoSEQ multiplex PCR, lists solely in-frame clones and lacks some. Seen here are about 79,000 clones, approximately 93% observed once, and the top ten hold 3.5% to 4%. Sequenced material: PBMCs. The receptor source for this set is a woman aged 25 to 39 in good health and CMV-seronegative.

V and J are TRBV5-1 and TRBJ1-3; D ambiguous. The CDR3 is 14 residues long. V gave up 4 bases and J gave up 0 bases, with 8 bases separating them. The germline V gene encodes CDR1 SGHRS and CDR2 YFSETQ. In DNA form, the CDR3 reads TGCGCCAGCAGCCCCGAGTCCTCTGGAAACACCATATATTTT. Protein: CASSPESSGNTIYF.

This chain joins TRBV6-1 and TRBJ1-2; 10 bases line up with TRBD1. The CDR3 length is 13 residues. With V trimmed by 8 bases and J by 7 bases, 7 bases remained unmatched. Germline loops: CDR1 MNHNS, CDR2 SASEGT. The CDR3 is CASSPGTGAGYTF. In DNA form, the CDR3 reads TGTGCCAGCTCCCCAGGGACAGGGGCTGGCTACACCTTC.

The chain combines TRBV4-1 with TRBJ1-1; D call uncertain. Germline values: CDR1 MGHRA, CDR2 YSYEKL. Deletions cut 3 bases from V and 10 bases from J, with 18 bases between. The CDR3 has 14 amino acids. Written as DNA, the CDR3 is TGCGCCAGCAGCCAGGATACAGTAGGAGGGAGAGCTTTCTTT. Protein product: CASSQDTVGGRAFF.

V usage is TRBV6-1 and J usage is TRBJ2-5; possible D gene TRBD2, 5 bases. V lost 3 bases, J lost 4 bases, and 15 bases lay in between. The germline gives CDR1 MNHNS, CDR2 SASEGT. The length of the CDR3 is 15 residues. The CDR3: CASSDEPGIVETQYF. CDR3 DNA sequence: TGTGCCAGCAGTGACGAGCCCGGGATAGTAGAGACCCAGTACTTC.

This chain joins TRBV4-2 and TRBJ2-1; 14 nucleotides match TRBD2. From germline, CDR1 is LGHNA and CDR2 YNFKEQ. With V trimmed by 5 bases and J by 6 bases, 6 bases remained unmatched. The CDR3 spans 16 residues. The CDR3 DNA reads TGTGCCAGCAGCTTACGACTAGCGGGAGGGGTCAATGAGCAGTTCTTC. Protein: CASSLRLAGGVNEQFF.

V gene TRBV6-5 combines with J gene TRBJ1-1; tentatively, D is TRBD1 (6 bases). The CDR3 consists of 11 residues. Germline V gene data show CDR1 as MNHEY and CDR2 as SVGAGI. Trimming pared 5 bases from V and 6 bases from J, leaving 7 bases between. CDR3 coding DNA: TGTGCCAGCAGTGACAGGCCTGAAGCTTTCTTT. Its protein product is CASSDRPEAFF.

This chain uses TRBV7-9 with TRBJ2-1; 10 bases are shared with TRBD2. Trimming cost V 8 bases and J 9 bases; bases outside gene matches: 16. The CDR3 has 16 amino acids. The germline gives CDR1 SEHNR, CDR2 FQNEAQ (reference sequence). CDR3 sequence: CASLILLAGDFGEQFF. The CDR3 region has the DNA TGTGCCAGCTTAATACTTCTAGCGGGAGATTTTGGTGAGCAGTTCTTC.

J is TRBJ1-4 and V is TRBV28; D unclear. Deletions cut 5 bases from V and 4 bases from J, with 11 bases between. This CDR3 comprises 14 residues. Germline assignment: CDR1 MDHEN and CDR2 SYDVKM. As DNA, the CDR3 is TGTGCCAGCAGTACGACAAGCCTTAATGAAAAACTGTTTTTT. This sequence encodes CASSTTSLNEKLFF.

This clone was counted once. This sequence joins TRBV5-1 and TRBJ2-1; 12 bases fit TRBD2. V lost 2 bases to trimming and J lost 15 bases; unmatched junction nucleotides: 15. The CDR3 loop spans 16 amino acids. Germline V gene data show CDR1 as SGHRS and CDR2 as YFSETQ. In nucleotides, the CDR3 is TGCGCCAGCAGCTTCGTGACTAGCGGGGGTCCTGAAGGGCTGTTCTTC. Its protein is CASSFVTSGGPEGLFF.

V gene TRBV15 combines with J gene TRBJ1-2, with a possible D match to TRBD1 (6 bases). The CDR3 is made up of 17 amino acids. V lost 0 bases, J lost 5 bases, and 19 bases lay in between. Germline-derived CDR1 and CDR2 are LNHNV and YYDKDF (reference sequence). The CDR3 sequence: CATSRDRGTGSGYGYTF. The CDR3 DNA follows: TGTGCCACCAGCAGAGATCGAGGAACAGGGTCTGGGTATGGCTACACCTTC.

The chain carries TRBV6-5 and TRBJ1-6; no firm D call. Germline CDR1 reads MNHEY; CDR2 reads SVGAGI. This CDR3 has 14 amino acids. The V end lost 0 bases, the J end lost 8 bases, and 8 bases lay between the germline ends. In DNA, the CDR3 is TGTGCCAGCAGTTACTCACGGGATTATTCACCCCTCCACTTT. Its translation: CASSYSRDYSPLHF.

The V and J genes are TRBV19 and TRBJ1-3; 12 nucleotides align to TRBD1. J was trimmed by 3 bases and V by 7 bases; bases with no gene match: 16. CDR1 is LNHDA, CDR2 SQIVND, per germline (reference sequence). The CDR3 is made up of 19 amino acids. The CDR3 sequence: CASTHIPGQGAICGNTIYF. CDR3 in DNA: TGTGCCAGTACTCACATTCCGGGACAGGGGGCAATTTGTGGAAACACCATATATTTT.

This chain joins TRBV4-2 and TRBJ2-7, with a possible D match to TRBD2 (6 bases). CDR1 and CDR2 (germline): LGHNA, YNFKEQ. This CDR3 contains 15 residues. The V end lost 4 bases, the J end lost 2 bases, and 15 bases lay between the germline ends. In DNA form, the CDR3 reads TGTGCCAGCAGCCCCGCGGCTAGCGCGACCTACGAGCAGTACTTC. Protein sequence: CASSPAASATYEQYF.

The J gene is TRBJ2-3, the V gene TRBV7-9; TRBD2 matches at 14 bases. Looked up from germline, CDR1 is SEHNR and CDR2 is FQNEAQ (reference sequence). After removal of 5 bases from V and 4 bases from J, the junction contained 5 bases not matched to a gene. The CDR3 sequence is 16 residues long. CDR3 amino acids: CASSPMGLAGADTQYF. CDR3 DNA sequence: TGTGCCAGCAGCCCCATGGGACTAGCGGGGGCAGATACGCAGTATTTT.

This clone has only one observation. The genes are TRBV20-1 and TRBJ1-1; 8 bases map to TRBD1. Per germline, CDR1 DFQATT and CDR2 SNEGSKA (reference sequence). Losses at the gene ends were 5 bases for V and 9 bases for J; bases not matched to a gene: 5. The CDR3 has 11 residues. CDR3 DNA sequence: TGCAGTGCTCCCGGGACAGGTAAAGCTTTCTTT. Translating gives CSAPGTGKAFF.

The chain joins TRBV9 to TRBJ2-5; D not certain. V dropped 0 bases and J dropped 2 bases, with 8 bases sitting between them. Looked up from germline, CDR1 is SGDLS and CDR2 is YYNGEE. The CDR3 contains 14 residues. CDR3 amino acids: CASSVGPEQETQYF. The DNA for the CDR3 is TGTGCCAGCAGCGTAGGCCCCGAGCAAGAGACCCAGTACTTC.

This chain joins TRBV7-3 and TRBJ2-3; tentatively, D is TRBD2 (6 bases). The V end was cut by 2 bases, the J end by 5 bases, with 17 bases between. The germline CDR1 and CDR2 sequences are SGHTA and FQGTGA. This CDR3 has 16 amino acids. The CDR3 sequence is CASSLSLASAGDTQYF. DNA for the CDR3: TGTGCCAGCAGCTTATCTCTCGCTAGCGCAGGAGATACGCAGTATTTT.

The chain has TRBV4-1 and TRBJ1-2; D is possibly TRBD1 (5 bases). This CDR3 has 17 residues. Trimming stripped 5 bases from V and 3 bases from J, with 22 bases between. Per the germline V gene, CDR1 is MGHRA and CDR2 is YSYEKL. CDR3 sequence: CASSDPGLFELDYGYTF. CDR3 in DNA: TGCGCCAGCAGCGATCCGGGACTCTTCGAGCTAGACTATGGCTACACCTTC.

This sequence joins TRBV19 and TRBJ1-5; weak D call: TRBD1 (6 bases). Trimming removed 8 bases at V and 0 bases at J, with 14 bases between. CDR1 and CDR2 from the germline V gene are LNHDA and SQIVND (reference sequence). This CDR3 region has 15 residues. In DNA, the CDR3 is TGTGCCAGTTATAAGGGACAAAATAGCAATCAGCCCCAGCATTTT. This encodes CASYKGQNSNQPQHF.

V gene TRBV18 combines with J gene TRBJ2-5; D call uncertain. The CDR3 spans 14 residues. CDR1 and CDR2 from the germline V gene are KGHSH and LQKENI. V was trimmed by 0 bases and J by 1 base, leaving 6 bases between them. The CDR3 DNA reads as TGTGCCAGCTCACCACCGGCGGCCCAAGAGACCCAGTACTTC. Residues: CASSPPAAQETQYF. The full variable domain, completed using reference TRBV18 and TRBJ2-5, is NAGVMQNPRHLVRRRGQEARLRCSPMKGHSHVYWYRQLPEEGLKFMVYLQKENIIDESGMPKERFSAEFPKEGPSILRIQQVVRGDSAAYFCASSPPAAQETQYFGPGTRLLVL.

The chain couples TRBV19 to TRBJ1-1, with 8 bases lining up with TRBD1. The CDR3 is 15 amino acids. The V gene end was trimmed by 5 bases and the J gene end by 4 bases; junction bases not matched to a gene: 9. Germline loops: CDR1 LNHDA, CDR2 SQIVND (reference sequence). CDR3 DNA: TGTGCCAGTAGTGACAGGGGAGGGGTTGGCACTGAAGCTTTCTTT. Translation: CASSDRGGVGTEAFF.

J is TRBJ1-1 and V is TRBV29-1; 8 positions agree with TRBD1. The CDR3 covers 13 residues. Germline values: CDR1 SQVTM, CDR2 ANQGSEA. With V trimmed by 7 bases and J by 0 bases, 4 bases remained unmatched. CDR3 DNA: TGCAGCGCTGGACAGGGAATGAACACTGAAGCTTTCTTT. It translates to CSAGQGMNTEAFF.

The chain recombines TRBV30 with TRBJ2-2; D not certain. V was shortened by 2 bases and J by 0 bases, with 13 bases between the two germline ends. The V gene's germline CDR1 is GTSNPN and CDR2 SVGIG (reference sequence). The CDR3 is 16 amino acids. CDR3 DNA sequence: TGTGCCTGGAGTTCGCGACGGGTTTCGAACACCGGGGAGCTGTTTTTT. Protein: CAWSSRRVSNTGELFF.

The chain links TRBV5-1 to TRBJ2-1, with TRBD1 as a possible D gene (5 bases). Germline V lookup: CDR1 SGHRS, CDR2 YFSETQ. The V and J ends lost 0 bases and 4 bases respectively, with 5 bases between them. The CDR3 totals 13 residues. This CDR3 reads CASSLGQYNEQFF. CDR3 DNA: TGCGCCAGCAGCTTGGGACAGTACAATGAGCAGTTCTTC.

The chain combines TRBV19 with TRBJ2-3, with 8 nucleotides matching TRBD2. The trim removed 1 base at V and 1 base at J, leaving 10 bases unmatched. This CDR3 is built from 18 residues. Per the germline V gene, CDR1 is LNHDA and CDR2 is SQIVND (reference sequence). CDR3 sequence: CASSIAKGGAGGTDTQYF. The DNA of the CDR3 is TGTGCCAGTAGTATAGCTAAAGGTGGAGCGGGAGGCACAGATACGCAGTATTTT.